Here is one T cell receptor (beta chain) with its context. Antigen: not known. Primers: 60 Vbeta forward and 13 Jbeta reverse. TCRdb keeps only in-frame clones here, not all; method: immunoSEQ multiplex PCR. The data hold 150,000 to 200,000 clones, with roughly 82% observed a single time. The CDR3 has 15 residues. Germline V gives CDR1 SNHLY, CDR2 FYNNEI. Deletions cut 5 bases from V and 5 bases from J, with 16 bases between. The sample belongs to a study of cytomegalovirus exposure and HLA in healthy donors. Study-wide context: Earlier results showed 90 million to 130 million unique TCR beta sequences derived from approximately 170 million T cells.

Study results and caveats: HLA restriction was apparent for most CMV-associated TCR beta chains in a later analysis. Versus the approximately 700-donor mean, an Asian-associated ancestry cluster reportedly showed fewer N-insertions in a later analysis. Immune exposure was documented only through CMV serostatus.

The sample comprised PBMCs. The sequence came from a girl aged 5-17 years in good health and CMV-seropositive. The chain uses TRBV2 and TRBJ2-1, with a tentative D call TRBD2 (6 bases). CDR3 loop: CASSLGLLTNNEQFF. The CDR3 coding sequence is TGTGCCAGCAGTCTCGGACTACTTACCAACAATGAGCAGTTCTTC.